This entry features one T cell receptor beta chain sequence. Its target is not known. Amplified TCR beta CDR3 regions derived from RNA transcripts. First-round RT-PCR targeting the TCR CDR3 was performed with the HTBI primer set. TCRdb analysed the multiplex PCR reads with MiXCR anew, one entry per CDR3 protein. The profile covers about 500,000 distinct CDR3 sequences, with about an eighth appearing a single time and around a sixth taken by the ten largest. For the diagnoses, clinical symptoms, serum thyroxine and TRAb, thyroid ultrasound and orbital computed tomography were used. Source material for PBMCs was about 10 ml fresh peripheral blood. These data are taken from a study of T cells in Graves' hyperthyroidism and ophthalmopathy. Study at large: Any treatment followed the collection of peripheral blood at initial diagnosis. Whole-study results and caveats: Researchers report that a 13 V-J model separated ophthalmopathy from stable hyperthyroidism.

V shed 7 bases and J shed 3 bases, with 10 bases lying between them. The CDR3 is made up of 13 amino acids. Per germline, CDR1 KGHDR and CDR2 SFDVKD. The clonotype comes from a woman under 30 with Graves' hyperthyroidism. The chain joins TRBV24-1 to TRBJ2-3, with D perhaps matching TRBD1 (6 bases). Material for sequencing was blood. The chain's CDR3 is CATRSGVTDTQYF. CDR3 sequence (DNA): TGTGCCACCAGGTCAGGGGTTACAGATACGCAGTATTTT.